The T cell receptor (beta chain) under discussion was sequenced for a study of blood T cell repertoires in COVID-19. Study as a whole: Acute-phase and convalescent COVID-19 samples originated in the United States, Italy and Spain. In each case, the material was cDNA or gDNA derived from T cells, B-cell-depleted T cells, or PBMCs.

This clone was counted a single time. The V end was cut by 2 bases, the J end by 4 bases, with 9 bases between. CDR3 length: 13 residues. CDR1 and CDR2 (germline): GTSNPN, SVGIG (reference sequence). Authors' analysis steps: The authors estimated nucleated cell counts from reference gene primer amplification. Data came from immunoSEQ multiplex PCR; TCRdb stores just in-frame clones and leaves some out. V and J calls and clone size follow that table, whereas D and trimming were derived from the DNA. The repertoire holds some 97,000 clones, approximately 80% seen once, with roughly 31% in the top ten. The chain has TRBV30 and TRBJ1-5; no reliable D call. This clonotype was obtained from a man in his 70s with active or convalescent COVID-19. The sample taken for sequencing was peripheral blood. The CDR3 reads CAWSRGLNQPQHF. The CDR3 DNA sequence: TGTGCCTGGAGTCGGGGATTGAATCAGCCCCAGCATTTT.